This TCR beta chain was sequenced for a study of shared clonotypes between healthy human individuals. This CDR3 spans 17 amino acids. V lost 3 bases and J lost 5; bases outside the gene matches: 15. Germline V CDR1 and CDR2: SGHNT, YYREEE (reference sequence). The method was immunoSEQ multiplex PCR; TCRdb's version includes in-frame clones alone and lacks a portion of them. The sample has 1,500,000 or so clones, roughly 95% seen once. V usage is TRBV5-4 and J usage is TRBJ2-5, with TRBD1 matching over 8 bases. The sequenced sample consisted of naive CD4+ T cells sorted from blood. This sample's subset: CD45RA+ positively selected. The source of this sequence is a man aged 25-45 years in good health. CDR3 protein: CASSSRNDRGPRETQYF. The CDR3 bases are TGTGCCAGCAGCTCCAGGAACGACAGGGGCCCTCGCGAGACCCAGTACTTC.